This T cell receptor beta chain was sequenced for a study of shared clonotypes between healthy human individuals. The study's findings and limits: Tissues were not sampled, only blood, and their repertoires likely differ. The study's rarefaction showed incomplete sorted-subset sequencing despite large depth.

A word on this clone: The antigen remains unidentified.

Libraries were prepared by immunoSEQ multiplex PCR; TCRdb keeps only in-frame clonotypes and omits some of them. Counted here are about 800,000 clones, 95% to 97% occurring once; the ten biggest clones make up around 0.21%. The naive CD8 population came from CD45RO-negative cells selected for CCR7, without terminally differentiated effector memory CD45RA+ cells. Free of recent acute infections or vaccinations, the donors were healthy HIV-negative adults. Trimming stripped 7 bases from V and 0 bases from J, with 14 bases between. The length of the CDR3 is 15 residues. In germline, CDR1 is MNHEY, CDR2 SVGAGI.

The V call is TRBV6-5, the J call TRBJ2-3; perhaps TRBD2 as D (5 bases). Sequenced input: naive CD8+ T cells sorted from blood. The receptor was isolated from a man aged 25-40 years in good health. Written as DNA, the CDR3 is TGTGCCAGCATGCAGCGGTACCATAGCACAGATACGCAGTATTTT. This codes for CASMQRYHSTDTQYF.